A selection of T cell receptor beta chains follows, all from one sample in a study of CD8 T cells in Susac syndrome. TCRdb re-called the immunoSEQ multiplex PCR reads through MiXCR, storing one row per CDR3 protein. The sample carries 120,000 or so distinct CDR3 sequences, just under 95% recorded once. Sequencing was performed on CD8+ T cells from PBMCs. The receptor set was obtained from a human donor with Susac syndrome. Both conserved end residues are trimmed from each CDR3. The order of the fields is V gene, CDR3 length, CDR3 protein.

v_call: TRBV4-3; cdr3_length: 14; cdr3_aa: ASSHTVGQGAYEQY
v_call: TRBV15; cdr3_length: 13; cdr3_aa: ATSRGPGGGYEQY
v_call: TRBV4-2; cdr3_length: 12; cdr3_aa: ASSQVGGLDEQF
v_call: TRBV4-1; cdr3_length: 12; cdr3_aa: ASSRFDSTEGYT
v_call: TRBV14; cdr3_length: 10; cdr3_aa: ASSQDAGELF
v_call: TRBV3-1; cdr3_length: 13; cdr3_aa: ASSQDETGRHEQY
v_call: TRBV7-2; cdr3_length: 13; cdr3_aa: ASSLGGDGSYEQY
v_call: TRBV11-1; cdr3_length: 16; cdr3_aa: ASSLDSGLGGLNTEAF
v_call: TRBV7-9; cdr3_length: 11; cdr3_aa: ASSLVPGSEAF
v_call: TRBV2; cdr3_length: 17; cdr3_aa: ASSELPHDRFSGANVLT
v_call: TRBV13; cdr3_length: 10; cdr3_aa: ASSLSTSPLH
v_call: TRBV9; cdr3_length: 14; cdr3_aa: ASSVAGSTSTDTQY
v_call: TRBV6-6; cdr3_length: 11; cdr3_aa: ASSSGQPGELF
v_call: TRBV7-9; cdr3_length: 11; cdr3_aa: ASSLGLHNEQF
v_call: TRBV7-6; cdr3_length: 11; cdr3_aa: ASSLGRNQPQH
v_call: TRBV20-1; cdr3_length: 9; cdr3_aa: SAPQGVEQY
v_call: TRBV14; cdr3_length: 10; cdr3_aa: ASSQDINTQY
v_call: TRBV4-1; cdr3_length: 11; cdr3_aa: ASSHLRGMGYT
v_call: TRBV14; cdr3_length: 12; cdr3_aa: ASSQVPEVYGYT
v_call: TRBV4-3; cdr3_length: 19; cdr3_aa: ASSQESGSPFLSSGANVLT
v_call: TRBV9; cdr3_length: 13; cdr3_aa: ASSARDTTNYGYT
v_call: TRBV23-1; cdr3_length: 12; cdr3_aa: ATQTSGAQETQY
v_call: TRBV5-1; cdr3_length: 10; cdr3_aa: ASSLGTDGYT
v_call: TRBV29-1; cdr3_length: 10; cdr3_aa: SVRQGDNEQF
v_call: TRBV29-1; cdr3_length: 12; cdr3_aa: SVDFGTGRETQY
v_call: TRBV24-1; cdr3_length: 11; cdr3_aa: ATSERGRETQY
v_call: TRBV29-1; cdr3_length: 10; cdr3_aa: SVEEIGDTQY
v_call: TRBV20-1; cdr3_length: 14; cdr3_aa: SAAGTLGESSYEQY
v_call: TRBV7-2; cdr3_length: 14; cdr3_aa: ASSLTRRGSWVGQY
v_call: TRBV12-3/TRBV12-4; cdr3_length: 13; cdr3_aa: ASSPSVAGLGTQY
v_call: TRBV29-1; cdr3_length: 10; cdr3_aa: SVEETGLEQY
v_call: TRBV12-3/TRBV12-4; cdr3_length: 13; cdr3_aa: ASSRTGLGTDTQY
v_call: TRBV29-1; cdr3_length: 10; cdr3_aa: SVGTALYEQY
v_call: TRBV29-1; cdr3_length: 11; cdr3_aa: SAGGGPNQPQH
v_call: TRBV25-1; cdr3_length: 14; cdr3_aa: ASSDRDGSSYNEQF
v_call: TRBV9; cdr3_length: 16; cdr3_aa: ASSVEGTSGGLRETQY
v_call: TRBV20-1; cdr3_length: 11; cdr3_aa: SASEGAVYGYT
v_call: TRBV15; cdr3_length: 12; cdr3_aa: ATRDPTVNTEAF
v_call: TRBV12-3/TRBV12-4; cdr3_length: 13; cdr3_aa: ASSPPQDSGETQY
v_call: TRBV30; cdr3_length: 13; cdr3_aa: AWTLTRTPGETQY
v_call: TRBV7-2; cdr3_length: 11; cdr3_aa: ASRGRTSYEQY
v_call: TRBV29-1; cdr3_length: 12; cdr3_aa: SVVGQGTYNEQF
v_call: TRBV6-5; cdr3_length: 9; cdr3_aa: ASSSWETQY
v_call: TRBV15; cdr3_length: 15; cdr3_aa: ATSPRIQLAGLYEQY
v_call: TRBV3-1; cdr3_length: 10; cdr3_aa: ASSQVENEQY
v_call: TRBV12-3/TRBV12-4; cdr3_length: 11; cdr3_aa: ASSSQGGYGYT
v_call: TRBV9; cdr3_length: 12; cdr3_aa: ASSDGTRQETQY
v_call: TRBV10-2; cdr3_length: 12; cdr3_aa: ASSELQSNQPQH
v_call: TRBV12-3/TRBV12-4; cdr3_length: 12; cdr3_aa: ASRERQENTEAF
v_call: TRBV19; cdr3_length: 11; cdr3_aa: ASSIGFYNEQF
v_call: TRBV7-3; cdr3_length: 14; cdr3_aa: ASSLNGVLSYNEQF